One and the same sample provided the 18 T cell receptor beta chains below, sequenced in a study of T cell responses to AZD1222 COVID-19 vaccine. The repertoire was sequenced with immunoSEQ multiplex PCR; TCRdb's copy has only in-frame clones and lacks some. Of about 140,000 clones in the sample, around 93% are singletons; the top ten hold approximately 3.8%. The input for sequencing was peripheral blood, taken 28 days after the second AZD1222 dose. These receptor sequences come from an adult who received the AZD1222 COVID-19 vaccine.

V and J are TRBV6-2 or TRBV6-3 and TRBJ1-2; D is perhaps TRBD1 (6 bases). The CDR3 has 13 residues. Germline loops: CDR1 MNHEY, CDR2 SVGEGT. The V end lost 6 bases, the J end lost 4 bases, and 12 bases lay between the germline ends. The CDR3 DNA follows: TGTGCCAGCAGCCTACAGGGTTCCTATGGCTACACCTTC. Translating it yields CASSLQGSYGYTF.

V is TRBV5-1 and J is TRBJ2-7; D might be TRBD1 (5 bases). Germline V CDR1 and CDR2: SGHRS, YFSETQ. The length of the CDR3 is 12 residues. V gave up 5 bases and J gave up 6 bases, with 12 bases separating them. Here the CDR3 DNA reads TGCGCCAGCAGTAAAGACAGAGCCGAGCAGTACTTC. Protein product: CASSKDRAEQYF. Looking up the rest from reference TRBV5-1 and TRBJ2-7 gives the full variable domain: KAGVTQTPRYLIKTRGQQVTLSCSPISGHRSVSWYQQTPGQGLQFLFEYFSETQRNKGNFPGRFSGRQFSNSRSEMNVSTLELGDSALYLCASSKDRAEQYFGPGTRLTVT.

On this clone: At one of its ends the junction is not consistent with the germline gene, which may arise from a read error. This chain connects TRBV19 to TRBJ2-1; 7 bases map to TRBD1. Germline assignment: CDR1 LNHDA and CDR2 SQIVND (reference sequence). The CDR3 runs to 15 residues. Written as DNA, the CDR3 is TGTGCCAGCAGTAGGGGGCCCTCGGGCTACAATGAGCAGTTCTTC. This codes for CASSRGPSGYNEQFF.

The rearrangement links TRBV7-3 to TRBJ2-1; 10 bases are a match to TRBD2. The V gene end was trimmed by 4 bases and the J gene end by 3 bases; junction bases not matched to a gene: 12. Germline V gives CDR1 SGHTA, CDR2 FQGTGA. The length of the CDR3 is 18 residues. The CDR3 reads CASSSLAGARGDYNEQFF. In DNA form, the CDR3 reads TGTGCCAGCAGCTCTCTAGCGGGAGCAAGGGGGGACTACAATGAGCAGTTCTTC.

This clone has a single count. This chain uses TRBV19 with TRBJ1-3, with D possibly matching TRBD1 (5 bases). The CDR3 length is 20 residues. V was clipped by 4 bases and J by 0 bases, with 25 bases between them. The germline V gene encodes CDR1 LNHDA and CDR2 SQIVND (reference sequence). The CDR3 DNA sequence: TGTGCCAGTAGTAACCTAGGACATGGGAGGCCTGGCTACTCTGGAAACACCATATATTTT. Translation: CASSNLGHGRPGYSGNTIYF.

The genes are TRBV4-2 and TRBJ1-2; D is unclear. The CDR3 has 13 residues. From germline, CDR1 is LGHNA and CDR2 YNFKEQ. V shed 0 bases and J shed 8 bases, with 10 bases lying between them. CDR3 nucleotide sequence: TGTGCCAGCAGCCAAGAAAGGCAGCTGGGCTACACCTTC. It yields the protein CASSQERQLGYTF.

The chain couples TRBV20-1 to TRBJ1-2; D gene unclear. Germline V gene data show CDR1 as DFQATT and CDR2 as SNEGSKA (reference sequence). The CDR3 covers 11 residues. V was trimmed by 3 bases and J by 3 bases, leaving 5 bases between them. The CDR3 nucleotides read TGCAGTGCTAGCAGTGACTATGGCTACACCTTC. Amino acid sequence: CSASSDYGYTF.

The chain recombines TRBV5-5 with TRBJ1-1, with a tentative D call TRBD1 (5 bases). This CDR3 spans 15 amino acids. In germline, CDR1 is SGHKS, CDR2 YYEKEE (reference sequence). Trimming cost V 2 bases and J 2 bases, with 13 bases left between them. The CDR3: CASSFIGGGNTEAFF. Written as DNA, the CDR3 is TGTGCCAGCAGCTTTATTGGCGGGGGTAACACTGAAGCTTTCTTT. Filled out from reference TRBV5-5 and TRBJ1-1, the complete variable domain reads DAGVTQSPTHLIKTRGQQVTLRCSPISGHKSVSWYQQVLGQGPQFIFQYYEKEERGRGNFPDRFSARQFPNYSSELNVNALLLGDSALYLCASSFIGGGNTEAFFGQGTRLTVV.

The CDR3 DNA is TGTGCCAGTAGTATAGTGGCGGCCCTGAACACTGAAGCTTTCTTT. This sequence encodes CASSIVAALNTEAFF. The chain employs TRBV19 and TRBJ1-1, with D unclear. V lost 1 base and J lost 0, with 9 bases in between. Germline CDR1 reads LNHDA; CDR2 reads SQIVND (reference sequence). This CDR3 comprises 15 residues.

The rearrangement links TRBV15 to TRBJ2-3; perhaps TRBD2 as D (5 bases). The V gene lost 5 bases and the J gene lost 3 bases, with 15 bases spanning the gap. CDR1 is LNHNV and CDR2 is YYDKDF in the germline V gene (reference sequence). The CDR3 contains 15 residues. Written as DNA, the CDR3 is TGTGCCACCAGCCTCACCCCCCGGGGTACAGATACGCAGTATTTT. Amino acids: CATSLTPRGTDTQYF.

The gene calls are TRBV27 and TRBJ2-7; unclear D gene. The CDR3 loop spans 14 amino acids. V was clipped by 4 bases and J by 3 bases, with 13 bases between them. Germline assignment: CDR1 MNHEY and CDR2 SMNVEV (reference sequence). DNA for the CDR3: TGTGCCAGCAGTTCCCCCCAGAGCCGCTACGAGCAGTACTTC. Amino acid sequence: CASSSPQSRYEQYF.

This chain joins TRBV27 and TRBJ1-4, with TRBD1 matching over 7 bases. The CDR3 length is 15 residues. CDR1 MNHEY and CDR2 SMNVEV come from the germline V gene (reference sequence). Losses at the gene ends were 6 bases for V and 7 bases for J; bases not matched to a gene: 11. The CDR3 DNA follows: TGTGCCAGCAGACCCAAGACAGGGATCGGTGAAAAACTGTTTTTT. This codes for CASRPKTGIGEKLFF. The full variable domain, completed using reference TRBV27 and TRBJ1-4, is EAQVTQNPRYLITVTGKKLTVTCSQNMNHEYMSWYRQDPGLGLRQIYYSMNVEVTDKGDVPEGYKVSRKEKRNFPLILESPSPNQTSLYFCASRPKTGIGEKLFFGSGTQLSVL.

This chain joins TRBV5-1 and TRBJ2-7; no firm D call. The CDR3 consists of 13 residues. From germline, CDR1 is SGHRS and CDR2 YFSETQ. V lost 0 bases and J lost 0, with 4 bases in between. The DNA for the CDR3 is TGCGCCAGCAGCTTGGACGTCTCCTACGAGCAGTACTTC. It codes for CASSLDVSYEQYF.

This chain connects TRBV10-2 to TRBJ1-1; the match to TRBD1 covers 7 bases. The J segment lost 6 bases and the V segment lost 6 bases, leaving 7 bases of the junction unmatched. Germline V lookup: CDR1 WSHSY, CDR2 SAAADI. This CDR3 has 13 residues. The CDR3 DNA reads TGCGCCAGCAGCACCTCAGGGGGGCCTGAAGCTTTCTTT. This codes for CASSTSGGPEAFF.

The chain has TRBV28 and TRBJ2-1; 7 bases match TRBD1. Germline loops: CDR1 MDHEN, CDR2 SYDVKM. The V segment lost 3 bases and the J segment 8 bases; nucleotides outside the gene matches: 13. The CDR3 spans 16 residues. This CDR3 is CASSLAGTAALDEQFF. The DNA of the CDR3 is TGTGCCAGCAGTTTGGCCGGGACAGCGGCTTTAGATGAGCAGTTCTTC.

The gene calls are TRBV12-3 or TRBV12-4 and TRBJ1-5; tentatively, D is TRBD1 (5 bases). The CDR3 consists of 13 residues. The V and J ends lost 4 bases and 6 bases respectively, with 10 bases between them. The CDR3 nucleotides read TGTGCCAGCAGTTACGGAGGGGTTCAGCCCCAGCATTTT. Translated: CASSYGGVQPQHF.

The rearrangement links TRBV7-9 to TRBJ2-5; D not resolved. The V and J ends lost 1 base and 5 bases respectively, with 8 bases between them. The CDR3 is 13 amino acids. Germline V gene lookup returns CDR1 SEHNR and CDR2 FQNEAQ (reference sequence). For the CDR3, the DNA is TGTGCCAGCAGCTTAGACGGGCGGGAGACCCAGTACTTC. Translated, it gives CASSLDGRETQYF.

Here the CDR3 DNA reads TGTGCCACTCGCACCGGGACAGCATCCTACGAGCAGTACTTC. Translated, it gives CATRTGTASYEQYF. V gene TRBV10-3 combines with J gene TRBJ2-7, with 7 nucleotides matching TRBD1. Germline V gene data show CDR1 as ENHRY and CDR2 as SYGVKD. The ends lost 10 bases at V and 1 base at J; junction bases unmatched: 10. CDR3 length: 14 residues.